The source of this T cell receptor (beta chain) is a study of blood T cell repertoires in COVID-19. Study background: The United States, Italy and Spain provided the acute and convalescent COVID-19 samples. T cells, B-cell-depleted T cells, or PBMCs provided the cDNA or gDNA that served as material.

In germline, CDR1 is SGHNT, CDR2 YYREEE (reference sequence). The CDR3 has 14 residues. V shed 0 bases and J shed 7 bases, with 10 bases lying between them. TCRdb keeps only in-frame clones here, not all; method: immunoSEQ multiplex PCR. The table shows roughly 83,000 clones, with about 84% occurring only once. Material: peripheral blood. The chain employs TRBV5-4 and TRBJ1-4, with D unresolved. This clonotype originated in a middle-aged man with active COVID-19. The chain's CDR3 is CASSLGSGGEKLFF. CDR3 DNA sequence: TGTGCCAGCAGCTTGGGGTCCGGCGGTGAAAAACTGTTTTTT.